These 3 T cell receptor beta chains were all obtained from the same sample, sequenced in a study of shared clonotypes between healthy human individuals. This table comes from immunoSEQ multiplex PCR, and its TCRdb copy is limited to in-frame clones, with some not included. Of around 980,000 clones detected, approximately 78% appear once; the ten largest clones hold 0.55% to 0.7%. Material: memory CD4+ T cells from PBMCs. The subset was: CD45RA-negative fraction. These receptors originate from a man aged 18 to 30 in good health. Some clones in this sample may be carry-over from other donors' samples.

This clone was seen once. The gene calls are TRBV4-2 and TRBJ2-7; 9 positions match TRBD1. Looked up from germline, CDR1 is LGHNA and CDR2 is YNFKEQ. V lost 0 bases and J lost 5; bases outside the gene matches: 5. The CDR3 sequence is 15 residues long. The CDR3 reads CASSQDFGQGNEQYF. The CDR3 DNA reads as TGTGCCAGCAGCCAAGACTTCGGACAGGGGAACGAGCAGTACTTC.

This clone was seen only a few times. The V call is TRBV10-2, the J call TRBJ2-5; D perhaps matches TRBD2 (6 bases). This CDR3 contains 14 residues. The germline V gene encodes CDR1 WSHSY and CDR2 SAAADI. Trimming stripped 3 bases from V and 3 bases from J, with 11 bases between. CDR3 protein: CASSDSGVEETQYF. The DNA of the CDR3 is TGCGCCAGCAGTGACTCGGGAGTCGAAGAGACCCAGTACTTC.

V gene TRBV5-1 combines with J gene TRBJ2-5; D call uncertain. The V end lost 1 base, the J end lost 0 bases, and 4 bases lay between the germline ends. The CDR3 has 13 amino acids. CDR1 and CDR2 (germline): SGHRS, YFSETQ. The CDR3 protein is CASSLSYQETQYF. The CDR3 DNA reads TGCGCCAGCAGCTTGTCGTACCAAGAGACCCAGTACTTC.